The clone carrying this T cell receptor (beta chain) was recorded once. The data are from a study of control samples from healthy donors and cancer patients. The V end lost 2 bases, the J end lost 9 bases, and 21 bases lay between the germline ends. Germline V gene data show CDR1 as SGHNT and CDR2 as YYREEE (reference sequence). This CDR3 region has 16 residues. Sequenced by immunoSEQ multiplex PCR; TCRdb stores in-frame clones only, minus some. The sample holds 150,000 or so clones, roughly 92% seen once. This receptor was taken from a man between 18 and 29 years old in good health. The material sequenced was blood. The chain couples TRBV5-4 to TRBJ2-1, with D possibly matching TRBD2 (5 bases). The CDR3 sequence is CASSLEPDFGSSEQFF. DNA of the CDR3: TGTGCCAGCAGCTTAGAGCCGGACTTTGGTTCGAGTGAGCAGTTCTTC.